This TCR beta chain emerged from a study of blood T cell repertoires in COVID-19. Original data processing: Reference gene primers were amplified, and this amplification served to estimate nucleated cell counts. Measured with immunoSEQ multiplex PCR; TCRdb has only the in-frame clones, and not every one. V and J calls and clone size are given by that table; D and trimming were obtained from the DNA. Here the sample spans about 170,000 clones, 88% being singletons. This CDR3 spans 16 amino acids. After removal of 4 bases from V and 3 bases from J, the junction contained 7 bases not matched to a gene. Looked up from germline, CDR1 is LNHDA and CDR2 is SQIVND (reference sequence).

The specimen was peripheral blood. The chain joins TRBV19 to TRBJ1-5, with 9 bases lining up with TRBD1. This TCR derives from a man in his 60s with acute or convalescent COVID-19. The chain's CDR3 is CASSTGQGGLNQPQHF. The CDR3 region has the DNA TGTGCCAGTAGTACGGGACAGGGAGGTCTCAATCAGCCCCAGCATTTT.